The clone carrying this T cell receptor beta chain was detected only once. The data were obtained in a study of shared clonotypes between healthy human individuals. Only in-frame clones appear in the TCRdb table, and some are missing; sequencing was by immunoSEQ multiplex PCR. The table shows millions of clones, with roughly 96% occurring only once. After removal of 7 bases from V and 4 bases from J, the junction contained 5 bases not matched to a gene. Looked up from germline, CDR1 is LNHDA and CDR2 is SQIVND (reference sequence). The CDR3 is 13 amino acids. Memory CD4+ cells were the fraction left after CD45RA+ naive selection.

What was sequenced was naive CD4+ T cells sorted from blood. The subset: CD45RA+ positively selected. The sequence was collected from a man between 18 and 35 years old in good health. The chain is built from TRBV19 and TRBJ1-2; 8 nucleotides line up with TRBD1. CDR3 region: CASIQGASYGYTF. The CDR3 DNA reads TGTGCCAGTATCCAGGGGGCATCCTATGGCTACACCTTC.